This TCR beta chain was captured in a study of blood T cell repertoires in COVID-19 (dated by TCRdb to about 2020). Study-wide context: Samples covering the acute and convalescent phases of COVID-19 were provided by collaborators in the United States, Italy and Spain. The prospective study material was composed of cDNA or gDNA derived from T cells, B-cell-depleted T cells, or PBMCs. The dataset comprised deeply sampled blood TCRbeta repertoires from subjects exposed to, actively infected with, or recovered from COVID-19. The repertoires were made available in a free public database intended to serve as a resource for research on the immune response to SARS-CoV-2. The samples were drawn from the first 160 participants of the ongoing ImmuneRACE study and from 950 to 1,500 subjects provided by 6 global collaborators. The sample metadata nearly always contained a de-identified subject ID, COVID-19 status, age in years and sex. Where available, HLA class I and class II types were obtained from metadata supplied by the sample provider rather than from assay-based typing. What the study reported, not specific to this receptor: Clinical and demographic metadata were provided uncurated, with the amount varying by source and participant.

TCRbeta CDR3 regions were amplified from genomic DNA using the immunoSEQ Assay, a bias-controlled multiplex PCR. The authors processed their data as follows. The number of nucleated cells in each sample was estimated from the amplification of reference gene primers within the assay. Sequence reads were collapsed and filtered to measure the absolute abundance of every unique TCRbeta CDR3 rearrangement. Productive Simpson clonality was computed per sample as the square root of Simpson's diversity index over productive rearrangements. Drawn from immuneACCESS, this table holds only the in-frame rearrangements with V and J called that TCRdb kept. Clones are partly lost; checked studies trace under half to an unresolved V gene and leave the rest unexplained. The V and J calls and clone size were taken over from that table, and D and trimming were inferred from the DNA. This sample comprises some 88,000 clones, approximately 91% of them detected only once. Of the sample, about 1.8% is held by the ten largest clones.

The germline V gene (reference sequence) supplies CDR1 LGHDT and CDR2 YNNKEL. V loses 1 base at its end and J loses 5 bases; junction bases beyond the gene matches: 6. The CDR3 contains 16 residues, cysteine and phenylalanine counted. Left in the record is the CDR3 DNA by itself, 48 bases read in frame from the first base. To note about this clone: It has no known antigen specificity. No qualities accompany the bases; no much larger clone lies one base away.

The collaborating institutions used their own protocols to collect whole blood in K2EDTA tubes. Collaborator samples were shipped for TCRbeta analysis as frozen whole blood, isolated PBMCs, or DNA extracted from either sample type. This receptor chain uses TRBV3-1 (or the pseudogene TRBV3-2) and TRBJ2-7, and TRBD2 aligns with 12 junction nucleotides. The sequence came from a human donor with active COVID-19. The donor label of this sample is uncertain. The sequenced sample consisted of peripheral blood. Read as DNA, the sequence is TGTGCCAGCAGCCAAGGACCTAGCGGGGGGGTCAACGAGCAGTACTTC. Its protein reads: CASSQGPSGGVNEQYF.